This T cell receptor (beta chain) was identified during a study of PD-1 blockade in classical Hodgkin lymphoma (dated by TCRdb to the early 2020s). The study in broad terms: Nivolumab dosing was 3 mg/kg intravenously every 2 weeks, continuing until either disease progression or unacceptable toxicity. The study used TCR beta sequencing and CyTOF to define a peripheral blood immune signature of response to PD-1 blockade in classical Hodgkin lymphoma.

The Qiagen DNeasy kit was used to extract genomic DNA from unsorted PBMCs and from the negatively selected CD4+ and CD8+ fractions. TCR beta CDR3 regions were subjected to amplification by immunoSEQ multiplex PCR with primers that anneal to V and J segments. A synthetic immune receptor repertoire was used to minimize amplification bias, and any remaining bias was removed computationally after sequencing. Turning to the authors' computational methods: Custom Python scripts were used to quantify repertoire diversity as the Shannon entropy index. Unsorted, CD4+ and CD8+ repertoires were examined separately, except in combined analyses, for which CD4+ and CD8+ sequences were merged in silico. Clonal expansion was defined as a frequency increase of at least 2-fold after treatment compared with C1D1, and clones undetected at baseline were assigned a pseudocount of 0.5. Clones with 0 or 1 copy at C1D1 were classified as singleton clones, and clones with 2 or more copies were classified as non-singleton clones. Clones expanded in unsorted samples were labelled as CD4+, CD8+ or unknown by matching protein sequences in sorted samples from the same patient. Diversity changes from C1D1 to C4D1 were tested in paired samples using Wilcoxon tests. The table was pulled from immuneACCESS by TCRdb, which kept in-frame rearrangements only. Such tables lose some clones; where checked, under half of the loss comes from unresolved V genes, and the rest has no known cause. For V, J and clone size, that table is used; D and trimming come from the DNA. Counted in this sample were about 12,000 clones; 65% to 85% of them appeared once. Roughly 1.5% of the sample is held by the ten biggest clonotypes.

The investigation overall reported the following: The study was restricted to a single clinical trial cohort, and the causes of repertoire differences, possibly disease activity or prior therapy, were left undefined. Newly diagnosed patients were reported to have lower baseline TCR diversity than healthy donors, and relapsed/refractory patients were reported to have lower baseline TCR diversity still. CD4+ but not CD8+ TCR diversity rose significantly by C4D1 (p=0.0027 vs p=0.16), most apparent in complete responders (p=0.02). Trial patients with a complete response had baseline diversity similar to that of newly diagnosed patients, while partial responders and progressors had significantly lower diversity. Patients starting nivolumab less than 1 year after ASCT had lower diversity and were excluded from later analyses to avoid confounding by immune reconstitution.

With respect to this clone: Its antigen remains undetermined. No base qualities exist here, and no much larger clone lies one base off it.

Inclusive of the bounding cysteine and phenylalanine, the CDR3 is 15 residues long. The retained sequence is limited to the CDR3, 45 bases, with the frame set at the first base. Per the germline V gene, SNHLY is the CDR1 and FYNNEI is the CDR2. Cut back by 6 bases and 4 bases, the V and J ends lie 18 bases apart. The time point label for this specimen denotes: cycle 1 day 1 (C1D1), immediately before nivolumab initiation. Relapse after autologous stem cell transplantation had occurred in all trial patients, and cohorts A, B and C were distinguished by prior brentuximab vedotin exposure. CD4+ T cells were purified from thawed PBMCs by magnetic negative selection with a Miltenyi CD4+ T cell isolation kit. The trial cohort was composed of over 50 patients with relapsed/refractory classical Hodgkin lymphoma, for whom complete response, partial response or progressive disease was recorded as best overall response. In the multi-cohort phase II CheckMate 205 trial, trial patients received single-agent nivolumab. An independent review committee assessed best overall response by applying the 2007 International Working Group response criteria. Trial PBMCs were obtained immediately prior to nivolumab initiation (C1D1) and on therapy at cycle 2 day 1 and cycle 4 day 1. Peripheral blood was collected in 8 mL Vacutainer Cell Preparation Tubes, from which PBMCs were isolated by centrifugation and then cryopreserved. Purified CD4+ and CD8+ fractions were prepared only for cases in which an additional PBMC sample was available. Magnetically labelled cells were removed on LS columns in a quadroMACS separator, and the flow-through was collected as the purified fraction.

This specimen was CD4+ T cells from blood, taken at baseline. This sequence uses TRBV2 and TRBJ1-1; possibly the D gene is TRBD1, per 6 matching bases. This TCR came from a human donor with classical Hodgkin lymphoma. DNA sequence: TGTGCCAGCAGACCAACAGTGGGGGCTAGCACTGAAGCTTTCTTT. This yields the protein CASRPTVGASTEAFF.